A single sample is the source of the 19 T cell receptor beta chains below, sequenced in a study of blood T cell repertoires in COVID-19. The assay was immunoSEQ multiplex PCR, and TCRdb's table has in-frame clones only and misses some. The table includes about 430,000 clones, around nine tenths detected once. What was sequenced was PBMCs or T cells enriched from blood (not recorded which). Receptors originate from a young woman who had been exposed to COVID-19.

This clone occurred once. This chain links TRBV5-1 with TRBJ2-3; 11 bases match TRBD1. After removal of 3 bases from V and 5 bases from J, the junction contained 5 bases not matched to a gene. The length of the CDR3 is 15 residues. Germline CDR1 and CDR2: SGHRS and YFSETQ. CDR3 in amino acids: CASSSRTGGIDTQYF. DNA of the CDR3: TGCGCCAGCAGCTCCCGGACAGGGGGCATAGATACGCAGTATTTT.

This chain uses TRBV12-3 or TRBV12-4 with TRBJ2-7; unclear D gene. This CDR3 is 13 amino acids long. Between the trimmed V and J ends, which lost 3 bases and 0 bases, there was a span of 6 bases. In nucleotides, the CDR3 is TGTGCCAGCAGTTTTACTCCCTCCTACGAGCAGTACTTC. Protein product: CASSFTPSYEQYF.

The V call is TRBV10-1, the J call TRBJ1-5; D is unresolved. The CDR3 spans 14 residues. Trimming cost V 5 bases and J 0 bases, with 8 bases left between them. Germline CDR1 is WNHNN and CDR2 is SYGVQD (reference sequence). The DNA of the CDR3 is TGCGCCAGCAGTTATCCGTATAGCAATCAGCCCCAGCATTTT. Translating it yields CASSYPYSNQPQHF.

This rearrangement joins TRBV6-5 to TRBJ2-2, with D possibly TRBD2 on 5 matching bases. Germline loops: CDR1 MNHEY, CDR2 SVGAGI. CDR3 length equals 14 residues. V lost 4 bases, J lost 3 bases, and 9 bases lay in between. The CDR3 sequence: CASSSGLDTGELFF. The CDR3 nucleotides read TGTGCCAGCAGTTCCGGACTGGACACCGGGGAGCTGTTTTTT.

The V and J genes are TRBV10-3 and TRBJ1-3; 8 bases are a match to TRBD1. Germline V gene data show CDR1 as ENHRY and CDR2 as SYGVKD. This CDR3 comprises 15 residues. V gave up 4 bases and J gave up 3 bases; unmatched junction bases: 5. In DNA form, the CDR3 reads TGTGCCATCAGTGGAGGGACAGGCGGTGGAAACACCATATATTTT. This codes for CAISGGTGGGNTIYF.

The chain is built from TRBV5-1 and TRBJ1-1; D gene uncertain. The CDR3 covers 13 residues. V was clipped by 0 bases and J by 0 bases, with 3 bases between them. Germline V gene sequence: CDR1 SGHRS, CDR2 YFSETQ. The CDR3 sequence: CASSLVLNTEAFF. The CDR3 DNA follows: TGCGCCAGCAGCTTGGTATTGAACACTGAAGCTTTCTTT.

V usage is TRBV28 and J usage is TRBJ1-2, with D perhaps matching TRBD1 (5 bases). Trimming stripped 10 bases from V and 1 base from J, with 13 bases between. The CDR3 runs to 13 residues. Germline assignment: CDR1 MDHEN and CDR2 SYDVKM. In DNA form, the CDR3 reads TGTGCCACCAAAGACAGCCTTAACTATGGCTACACCTTC. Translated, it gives CATKDSLNYGYTF.

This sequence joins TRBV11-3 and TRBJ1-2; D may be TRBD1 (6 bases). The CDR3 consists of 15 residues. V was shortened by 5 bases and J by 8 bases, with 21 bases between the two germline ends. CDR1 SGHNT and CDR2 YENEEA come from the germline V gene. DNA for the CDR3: TGTGCCAGCAGCCCAAGCGCGGGGGCTAGAATCGGCTACACCTTC. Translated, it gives CASSPSAGARIGYTF.

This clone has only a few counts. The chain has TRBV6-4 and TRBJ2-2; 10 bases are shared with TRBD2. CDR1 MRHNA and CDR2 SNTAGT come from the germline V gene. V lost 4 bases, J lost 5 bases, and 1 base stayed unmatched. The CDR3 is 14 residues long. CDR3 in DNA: TGTGCCAGCAGTGTAGCGGGAGGAACCGGGGAGCTGTTTTTT. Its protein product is CASSVAGGTGELFF.

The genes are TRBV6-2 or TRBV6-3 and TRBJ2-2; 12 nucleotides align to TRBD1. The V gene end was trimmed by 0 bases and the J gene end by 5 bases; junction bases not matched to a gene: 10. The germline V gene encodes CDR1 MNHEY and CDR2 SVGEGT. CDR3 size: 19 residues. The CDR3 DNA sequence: TGTGCCAGCAGTTACTCGGTCCGGGACAGGGGGCCGATGACCGGGGAGCTGTTTTTT. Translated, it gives CASSYSVRDRGPMTGELFF.

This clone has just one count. CDR3 nucleotide sequence: TGTGCCAGCTCACTTGCGGGGAACACCGGGGAGCTGTTTTTT. Translating it yields CASSLAGNTGELFF. V usage is TRBV18 and J usage is TRBJ2-2; possible D gene TRBD2, 5 bases. Germline V gene data show CDR1 as KGHSH and CDR2 as LQKENI. Trimming cost V 4 bases and J 1 base, with 7 bases left between them. This CDR3 has 14 residues.

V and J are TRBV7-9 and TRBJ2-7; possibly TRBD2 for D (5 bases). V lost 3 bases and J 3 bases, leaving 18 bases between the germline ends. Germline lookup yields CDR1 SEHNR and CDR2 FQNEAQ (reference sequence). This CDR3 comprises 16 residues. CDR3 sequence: CASSFPVEGLNYEQYF. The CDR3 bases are TGTGCCAGCAGCTTCCCCGTTGAGGGTTTAAACTACGAGCAGTACTTC.

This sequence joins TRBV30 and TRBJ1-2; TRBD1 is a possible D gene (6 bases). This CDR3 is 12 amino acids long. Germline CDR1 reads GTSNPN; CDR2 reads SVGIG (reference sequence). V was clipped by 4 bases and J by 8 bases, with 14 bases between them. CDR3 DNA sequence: TGTGCCTGGACAGGGGAGAATTACGGCTACACCTTC. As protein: CAWTGENYGYTF.

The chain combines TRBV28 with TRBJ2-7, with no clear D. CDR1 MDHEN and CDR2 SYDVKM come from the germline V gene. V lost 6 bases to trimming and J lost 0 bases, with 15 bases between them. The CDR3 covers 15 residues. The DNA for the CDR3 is TGTGCCAGCAGCGATAGAGGAGTGGGCTCCTACGAGCAGTACTTC. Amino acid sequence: CASSDRGVGSYEQYF.

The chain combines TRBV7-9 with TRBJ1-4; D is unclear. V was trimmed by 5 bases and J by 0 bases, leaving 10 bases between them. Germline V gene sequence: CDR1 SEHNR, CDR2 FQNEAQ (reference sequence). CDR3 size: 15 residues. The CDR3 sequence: CASSLRHPTNEKLFF. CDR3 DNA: TGTGCCAGCAGCCTCAGACACCCAACTAATGAAAAACTGTTTTTT.

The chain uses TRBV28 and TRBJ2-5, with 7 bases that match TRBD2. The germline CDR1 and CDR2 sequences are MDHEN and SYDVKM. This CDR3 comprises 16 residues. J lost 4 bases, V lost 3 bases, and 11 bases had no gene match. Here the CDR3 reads CASSFVGRANRETQYF. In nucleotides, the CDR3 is TGTGCCAGCAGTTTTGTTGGGAGGGCGAATCGAGAGACCCAGTACTTC.

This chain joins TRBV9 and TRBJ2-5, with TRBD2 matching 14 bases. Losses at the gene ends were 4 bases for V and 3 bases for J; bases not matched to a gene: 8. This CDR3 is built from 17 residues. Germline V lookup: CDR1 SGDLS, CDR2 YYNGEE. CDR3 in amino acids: CASSSGTSGGTEETQYF. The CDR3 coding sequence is TGTGCCAGCAGCTCCGGGACTAGCGGGGGCACGGAAGAGACCCAGTACTTC.

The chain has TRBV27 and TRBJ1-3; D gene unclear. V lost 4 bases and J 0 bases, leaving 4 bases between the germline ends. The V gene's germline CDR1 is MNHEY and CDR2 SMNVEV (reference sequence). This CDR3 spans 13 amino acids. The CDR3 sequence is CASSYSSGNTIYF. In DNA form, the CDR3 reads TGTGCCAGCAGTTACAGCTCTGGAAACACCATATATTTT.

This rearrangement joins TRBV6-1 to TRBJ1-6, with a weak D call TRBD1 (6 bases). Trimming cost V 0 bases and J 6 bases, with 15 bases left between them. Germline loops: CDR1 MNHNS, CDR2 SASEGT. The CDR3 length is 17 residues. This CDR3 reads CASSEARTGLLNSPLHF. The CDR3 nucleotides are TGTGCCAGCAGTGAAGCCCGAACAGGGCTCCTTAATTCACCCCTCCACTTT.